The 26 T cell receptor beta chains below were found in one sample sequenced in a study of T cells in Graves' hyperthyroidism and ophthalmopathy. Amplification of TCR beta CDR3 regions used RNA as the template. First-round RT-PCR with HTBI primers amplified the TCR CDR3 region. MiXCR, applied by TCRdb to the multiplex PCR reads, yields one record per CDR3 protein. Of around 600,000 distinct CDR3 sequences in the sample, around 14% are singletons; the top ten hold more than 6%. The sequencing input was blood. Receptor source: a woman aged 18-29 years with Graves' ophthalmopathy.

This sequence joins TRBV2 and TRBJ1-3; TRBD1 matches at 7 bases. J gave up 4 bases and V 8 bases, and 5 bases lay outside the gene matches. Germline CDR1 and CDR2: SNHLY and FYNNEI. The CDR3 covers 13 residues. The CDR3 DNA reads TGTGCCAGCCTCAGGGGGGAAGGAAACACCATATATTTT. Its translation: CASLRGEGNTIYF.

This clonotype was counted at least ten times. The CDR3 nucleotides are TGTGCCTGGAGTACGGGGAGGGATCAGCCCCAGCATTTT. It yields the protein CAWSTGRDQPQHF. The chain recombines TRBV30 with TRBJ1-5; no reliable D call. The V and J ends lost 2 bases and 5 bases respectively, with 10 bases between them. CDR3 length: 13 residues. Germline V lookup: CDR1 GTSNPN, CDR2 SVGIG (reference sequence).

This clonotype was counted a few times. V usage is TRBV20-1 and J usage is TRBJ2-1; 14 bases line up with TRBD2. J lost 0 bases, V lost 3 bases, and 7 bases had no gene match. Germline CDR1 DFQATT, CDR2 SNEGSKA (reference sequence). The CDR3 consists of 18 residues. CDR3 residues: CSASPGLAGVGSYNEQFF. The DNA for the CDR3 is TGCAGTGCTAGCCCGGGACTAGCGGGGGTGGGCTCCTACAATGAGCAGTTCTTC.

This clonotype was counted at least ten times. V is TRBV6-1 and J is TRBJ2-7, with D maybe TRBD1 (6 bases). This CDR3 has 12 residues. V lost 5 bases to trimming and J lost 5 bases, with 10 bases between them. Germline V lookup: CDR1 MNHNS, CDR2 SASEGT. CDR3 loop: CASSNRVHEQYF. The CDR3 nucleotides are TGTGCCAGCAGTAACAGGGTCCACGAGCAGTACTTC.

A few counts support this clonotype. The rearrangement joins TRBV7-6 to TRBJ2-1; 15 bases map to TRBD2. The length of the CDR3 is 18 residues. Trimming cost V 5 bases and J 0 bases; bases outside gene matches: 5. CDR1 is SGHVS and CDR2 is FNYEAQ in the germline V gene. CDR3 in amino acids: CASSRTSGRGSSYNEQFF. The CDR3 DNA reads as TGTGCCAGCAGCCGGACTAGCGGGAGGGGGAGCTCCTACAATGAGCAGTTCTTC. Complete variable domain (other parts from reference TRBV7-6 and TRBJ2-1): GAGVSQSPRYKVTKRGQDVALRCDPISGHVSLYWYRQALGQGPEFLTYFNYEAQQDKSGLPNDRFSAERPEGSISTLTIQRTEQRDSAMYRCASSRTSGRGSSYNEQFFGPGTRLTVL.

This clonotype was recorded many times. V is TRBV28 and J is TRBJ1-5; D is ambiguous. V lost 8 bases and J lost 7, with 12 bases in between. This CDR3 contains 12 residues. Germline assignment: CDR1 MDHEN and CDR2 SYDVKM. The DNA of the CDR3 is TGTGCCAGCTCGGAGGTGGAGCAGCCCCAGCATTTT. It codes for CASSEVEQPQHF.

The table lists this clonotype with many counts. The J gene is TRBJ2-2, the V gene TRBV7-9; D assignment may be TRBD1 or TRBD2 (5 bases each). The CDR3 consists of 16 residues. Trimming cost V 2 bases and J 5 bases, with 15 bases left between them. Germline V gene data show CDR1 as SEHNR and CDR2 as FQNEAQ (reference sequence). The DNA of the CDR3 is TGTGCCAGCAGCTTAAAGCCGGGGCCGGGGACCGGGGAGCTGTTTTTT. Its translation is CASSLKPGPGTGELFF.

The chain employs TRBV2 and TRBJ1-3, with D hard to call. Germline CDR1 SNHLY, CDR2 FYNNEI. There are 12 residues in the CDR3. Trimming took off 6 bases at V and 8 bases at J, with 11 bases between the two ends. CDR3 sequence (DNA): TGTGCCAGCAGGAGCAGACGGGACACCATATATTTT. Translation: CASRSRRDTIYF.

This clonotype was seen many times. The chain joins TRBV2 to TRBJ2-4; weak D call: TRBD1 (5 bases). The germline CDR1 and CDR2 sequences are SNHLY and FYNNEI. V dropped 5 bases and J dropped 15 bases, with 14 bases sitting between them. The CDR3 covers 11 residues. For the CDR3, the DNA is TGTGCCAGCAGTCCAGACAGATGGGGGTACTTC. It is translated as CASSPDRWGYF.

This clonotype has just a few counts. The chain joins TRBV19 to TRBJ2-1; the match to TRBD2 covers 9 bases. There are 15 residues in the CDR3. Per germline, CDR1 LNHDA and CDR2 SQIVND (reference sequence). With 5 bases clipped from V and 5 bases from J, the junction kept 7 bases outside the gene matches. CDR3 loop: CASSHSGRSNNEQFF. CDR3 bases: TGTGCCAGTAGTCATAGCGGGAGAAGTAACAATGAGCAGTTCTTC.

This clonotype was observed at least ten times. The genes are TRBV28 and TRBJ2-5; 9 bases are shared with TRBD1. CDR1 and CDR2 from the germline V gene are MDHEN and SYDVKM. The CDR3 loop spans 16 amino acids. The V segment lost 4 bases and the J segment 2 bases; nucleotides outside the gene matches: 8. The CDR3 sequence is CASSSGQGTDQETQYF. The CDR3 DNA reads as TGTGCCAGCAGTTCGGGACAGGGAACCGATCAAGAGACCCAGTACTTC.

This clonotype was seen more than once but under ten times. This CDR3 is CSAIPREEQFF. CDR3 coding DNA: TGCAGTGCTATACCGCGGGAGGAGCAGTTCTTC. V and J are TRBV20-1 and TRBJ2-1, with 7 bases lining up with TRBD2. With V trimmed by 4 bases and J by 10 bases, 4 bases remained unmatched. The CDR3 consists of 11 residues. Germline V gene data show CDR1 as DFQATT and CDR2 as SNEGSKA (reference sequence).

This clonotype occurred many times. The genes are TRBV19 and TRBJ2-1, with 13 bases matching TRBD2. From germline, CDR1 is LNHDA and CDR2 SQIVND (reference sequence). This CDR3 is built from 17 residues. Unmatched junction bases numbered 4, after V lost 3 bases and J lost 2 bases. CDR3 protein: CASSITSGRGTYNEQFF. The DNA for the CDR3 is TGTGCCAGTAGTATCACTAGCGGGAGGGGTACCTACAATGAGCAGTTCTTC.

This clonotype was observed at least ten times. The V call is TRBV30, the J call TRBJ1-2, with D possibly TRBD1 on 6 matching bases. This CDR3 region has 13 residues. Trimming stripped 1 base from V and 7 bases from J, with 13 bases between. CDR1 and CDR2 from the germline V gene are GTSNPN and SVGIG (reference sequence). The CDR3 sequence: CAWSEWVQGGYTF. CDR3 DNA: TGTGCCTGGAGTGAATGGGTACAGGGTGGCTACACCTTC.

J is TRBJ2-7 and V is TRBV6-5, with 7 bases lining up with TRBD2. The V gene's germline CDR1 is MNHEY and CDR2 SVGAGI. This CDR3 has 15 amino acids. V was pared by 2 bases and J by 6 bases, with 10 bases of the junction left unmatched. CDR3 in amino acids: CASSYVASGTGEQYF. CDR3 DNA sequence: TGTGCCAGCAGTTACGTCGCAAGCGGGACTGGCGAGCAGTACTTC.

There are many counts of this clonotype. The J gene is TRBJ1-1, the V gene TRBV6-2 or TRBV6-3; D might be TRBD1 (5 bases). CDR3 length equals 13 residues. Looked up from germline, CDR1 is MNHEY and CDR2 is SVGEGT. Trimming took 4 bases from V and 3 from J, leaving 9 bases between them. DNA for the CDR3: TGTGCCAGCAGTTGGACATCGCACACTGAAGCTTTCTTT. Translating gives CASSWTSHTEAFF.

In this sample, this clonotype turned up many times. This chain joins TRBV7-9 and TRBJ2-5; perhaps TRBD1 as D (5 bases). CDR3 size: 15 residues. In germline, CDR1 is SEHNR, CDR2 FQNEAQ (reference sequence). Trimming pared 0 bases from V and 0 bases from J, leaving 8 bases between. The CDR3 is CASSLAGHYQETQYF. CDR3 bases: TGTGCCAGCAGCTTAGCCGGACATTACCAAGAGACCCAGTACTTC.

This clonotype was picked up a small number of times. The J gene is TRBJ2-7, the V gene TRBV20-1, with D unresolved. The germline V gene encodes CDR1 DFQATT and CDR2 SNEGSKA (reference sequence). V was shortened by 1 base and J by 2 bases, with 12 bases between the two germline ends. The length of the CDR3 is 14 residues. The CDR3 loop is CSARGPSRTYEQYF. DNA for the CDR3: TGCAGTGCTAGAGGACCATCAAGGACCTACGAGCAGTACTTC.

This clonotype showed up just a few times. This sequence joins TRBV28 and TRBJ2-7, with D perhaps TRBD1 or TRBD2 (5 bases each). The germline V gene has CDR1 MDHEN and CDR2 SYDVKM. CDR3 length equals 13 residues. Trimming shortened V by 7 bases and J by 4 bases, and 14 bases separated the two germline ends. CDR3 sequence (DNA): TGTGCCAGCAAGATTGCAGGGAGTTACGAGCAGTACTTC. Protein: CASKIAGSYEQYF. The entire variable domain, with the rest obtained from reference TRBV28 and TRBJ2-7, is as follows: DVKVTQSSRYLVKRTGEKVFLECVQDMDHENMFWYRQDPGLGLRLIYFSYDVKMKEKGDIPEGYSVSREKKERFSLILESASTNQTSMYLCASKIAGSYEQYFGPGTRLTVT.

The sample holds a few counts of this clonotype. The chain employs TRBV5-4 and TRBJ2-5; D is perhaps TRBD2 (6 bases). Between the trimmed V and J ends, which lost 4 bases and 1 base, there was a span of 14 bases. The germline CDR1 and CDR2 sequences are SGHNT and YYREEE (reference sequence). This CDR3 is 15 amino acids long. Written as DNA, the CDR3 is TGTGCCAGCAGCAGGCGGGGCGCGGGCCAAGAGACCCAGTACTTC. The encoded protein is CASSRRGAGQETQYF.

This clonotype showed up just a few times. This sequence joins TRBV25-1 and TRBJ1-4; D gene ambiguous. This CDR3 comprises 15 residues. With 1 base removed from V and 0 bases from J, the gap between germline ends came to 6 bases. The V gene's germline CDR1 is MGHDK and CDR2 SYGVNS. The CDR3 DNA follows: TGTGCCAGCAGTGAATCAACAGCAACTAATGAAAAACTGTTTTTT. Translated: CASSESTATNEKLFF.

This clonotype was counted many times. V is TRBV6-2 or TRBV6-3 and J is TRBJ2-1; perhaps TRBD1 as D (5 bases). Germline values: CDR1 MNHEY, CDR2 SVGEGT. V was shortened by 4 bases and J by 7 bases, with 11 bases between the two germline ends. The CDR3 covers 13 residues. The chain's CDR3 is CASSFYRTNEQFF. CDR3 sequence (DNA): TGTGCCAGCAGTTTCTACAGGACGAATGAGCAGTTCTTC.

This clonotype was counted ten times or more. The J gene is TRBJ2-7, the V gene TRBV20-1; TRBD2 agrees at 9 bases. Per germline, CDR1 DFQATT and CDR2 SNEGSKA (reference sequence). The CDR3 has 13 amino acids. Trimming cost V 6 bases and J 3 bases; bases outside gene matches: 6. The CDR3 DNA reads as TGCAGTGCCTATCCGACTAGCGGCTACGAGCAGTACTTC. Translated, it gives CSAYPTSGYEQYF.

This clonotype was seen many times. The chain couples TRBV11-2 to TRBJ2-1; 12 nucleotides agree with TRBD1. The CDR3 length is 16 residues. CDR1 and CDR2 from the germline V gene are SGHAT and FQNNGV. The V and J ends lost 1 base and 2 bases, in that order; junction bases with no gene match: 0. In DNA form, the CDR3 reads TGTGCCAGCAGCTTAGGGGACAGGGGGCCCTACAATGAGCAGTTCTTC. Its translation is CASSLGDRGPYNEQFF.

This clonotype has a count of ten or more. The rearrangement joins TRBV6-2 or TRBV6-3 to TRBJ2-7; D gene uncertain. This CDR3 is 13 amino acids long. V was trimmed by 4 bases and J by 2 bases, leaving 9 bases between them. CDR1 is MNHEY and CDR2 is SVGEGT in the germline V gene. CDR3 nucleotides: TGTGCCAGCAGTTTCTTGGCAACCTACGAGCAGTACTTC. Translating gives CASSFLATYEQYF.

This clonotype has at least ten counts. The chain has TRBV2 and TRBJ2-1; TRBD1 agrees at 8 bases. The length of the CDR3 is 13 residues. With V trimmed by 4 bases and J by 8 bases, 4 bases remained unmatched. Germline V lookup: CDR1 SNHLY, CDR2 FYNNEI. The CDR3 bases are TGTGCCAGCAGTGGGACAGGGATCCATGAGCAGTTCTTC. It codes for CASSGTGIHEQFF. Full variable domain (outside the CDR3, taken from reference TRBV2 and TRBJ2-1): EPEVTQTPSHQVTQMGQEVILRCVPISNHLYFYWYRQILGQKVEFLVSFYNNEISEKSEIFDDQFSVERPDGSNFTLKIRSTKLEDSAMYFCASSGTGIHEQFFGPGTRLTVL.